This T cell receptor beta chain was captured in a study of T cell responses to AZD1222 COVID-19 vaccine. Study results and caveats: Nearly half of spike-specific TCRs reportedly go after variant regions that carry no mutations. Clonal diversity was possibly underestimated, and the donors were mostly white British, with more females.

Method: immunoSEQ multiplex PCR; TCRdb's copy keeps in-frame clones and lacks some. The sample lists roughly 120,000 clones; 90% to 95% were seen once. This clone was seen a few times. What it recognizes is unknown. The length of the CDR3 is 14 residues. Germline V CDR1 and CDR2: MRHNA, SNTAGT. The ends were cut back, 3 bases at V and 3 bases at J, with 9 bases in the middle. The chain carries TRBV6-4 and TRBJ2-1, with D tentatively TRBD2 (7 bases). This TCR was recovered from an adult in good health. This specimen was peripheral blood, taken on day 0 of AZD1222 vaccination. The CDR3 reads CASSEGGDYNEQFF. For the CDR3, the DNA is TGTGCCAGCAGTGAAGGGGGGGACTACAATGAGCAGTTCTTC.